Listed here are 25 T cell receptor beta chains from one sample, sequenced in a study of cytomegalovirus exposure and HLA in healthy donors (dated by TCRdb to 2015 to 2018). The receptor library was made with the immunoSEQ multiplex PCR assay. A mixture of 60 forward primers for TCR Vbeta segments and 13 reverse primers for TCR Jbeta segments was used in the multiplex PCR. The source is immuneACCESS, and TCRdb retained only in-frame sequences with V and J called. Part of the clones is not carried over; for the studies checked, unresolved V genes explain less than half of this, and the remainder is unexplained. The sample table contains around 180,000 clones; only one count was recorded for about 77% of them. Over 2% of the sample rests with the top ten. The sample was PBMCs. Receptors were obtained from a man between 60 and 75 years old in good health and CMV-seronegative.

The chain recombines TRBV2 with TRBJ1-5, with D unclear. The V gene's germline CDR1 is SNHLY and CDR2 FYNNEI. V lost 0 bases and J lost 0, with 12 bases in between. The CDR3 extends over 17 amino acids. For the CDR3, the DNA is TGTGCCAGCAGTGAAGCTGTGACACGATATAGCAATCAGCCCCAGCATTTT. Its translation is CASSEAVTRYSNQPQHF.

The rearrangement uses TRBV4-1 and TRBJ1-4, with 7 bases identical to TRBD1. The CDR3 consists of 16 residues. Trimming removed 2 bases from V and 7 bases from J; junction bases left unmatched: 10. Germline V gene sequence: CDR1 MGHRA, CDR2 YSYEKL. CDR3 coding DNA: TGCGCCAGCAGCCAATGGGGTGACAGGGCGGGTGAAAAACTGTTTTTT. Encoded protein: CASSQWGDRAGEKLFF.

CDR3 region: CASRLTGTDTQYF. CDR3 sequence (DNA): TGCGCCAGCAGGCTGACAGGAACAGATACGCAGTATTTT. The chain joins TRBV5-1 to TRBJ2-3, with D possibly matching TRBD1 (6 bases). Trimming left V 5 bases short and J 3 bases short, with 10 bases between. Germline values: CDR1 SGHRS, CDR2 YFSETQ. The CDR3 contains 13 residues.

Details on this clone: At one of its ends the junction is not consistent with the germline gene, which may arise from a read error. In nucleotides, the CDR3 is TGCAGCGTGCAGACTGGTGGCTATGGCTACCCCTTC. This translates into CSVQTGGYGYPF. The chain couples TRBV29-1 to TRBJ1-2; D gene unclear. Germline V gene data show CDR1 as SQVTM and CDR2 as ANQGSEA. There are 12 residues in the CDR3.

In the case of this clone: This same CDR3 is encoded by further DNA sequences in the sample. The J gene is TRBJ1-2, the V gene TRBV6-5, with TRBD1 matching over 9 bases. Trimming cost V 7 bases and J 3 bases; bases outside gene matches: 3. Germline CDR1 MNHEY, CDR2 SVGAGI. The CDR3 is 13 residues long. The CDR3 loop reads CASTRQGDYGYTF. In DNA, the CDR3 is TGTGCCAGCACCAGACAGGGGGACTATGGCTACACCTTC.

This clone was observed once. V and J are TRBV7-2 and TRBJ2-7; 8 bases align to TRBD1. The V and J ends lost 1 base and 3 bases, in that order; junction bases with no gene match: 8. CDR3 length: 16 amino acids. Looked up from germline, CDR1 is SGHTA and CDR2 is FQGNSA. CDR3 loop: CASSLEAGQDLYEQYF. As DNA, the CDR3 is TGTGCCAGCAGCTTAGAGGCGGGACAGGACCTCTACGAGCAGTACTTC.

The CDR3 DNA reads TGCGCCAGCAAAACGGGACAGGGGTCCGGGTATGGCTACACCTTC. Translated: CASKTGQGSGYGYTF. The chain joins TRBV5-1 to TRBJ1-2, with 10 bases fitting TRBD1. V trimming: 6 bases; J trimming: 5 bases; junction bases outside the gene matches: 10. Germline V gene data show CDR1 as SGHRS and CDR2 as YFSETQ. This CDR3 contains 15 residues.

This sequence joins TRBV28 and TRBJ1-2; D might be TRBD1 (5 bases). CDR3 length: 14 residues. Germline values: CDR1 MDHEN, CDR2 SYDVKM. V lost 8 bases and J 3 bases, leaving 16 bases between the germline ends. The CDR3, as DNA: TGTGCCAGCCACCGAACGGGGGAACACTATGGCTACACCTTC. Translating it yields CASHRTGEHYGYTF.

This clone showed up just once. The sample has other DNA sequences that encode this CDR3 too. This chain joins TRBV6-1 and TRBJ1-5; D possibly corresponds to TRBD1 (6 bases). Germline-derived CDR1 and CDR2 are MNHNS and SASEGT. Trimming cost V 3 bases and J 5 bases, with 8 bases left between them. The CDR3 has 13 amino acids. The CDR3 sequence: CASSEDSHQPQHF. The CDR3 nucleotides are TGTGCCAGCAGTGAGGACAGCCATCAGCCCCAGCATTTT.

This clone was recorded many times. The chain employs TRBV9 and TRBJ1-2; D uncertain. Germline V CDR1 and CDR2: SGDLS, YYNGEE. The V gene lost 0 bases and the J gene lost 4 bases, with 16 bases spanning the gap. The CDR3 sequence is 16 residues long. The CDR3 bases are TGTGCCAGCAGCGTAGCTGAGAGGGTACGATCCTATGGCTACACCTTC. Amino acids: CASSVAERVRSYGYTF. Looking up the rest from reference TRBV9 and TRBJ1-2 gives the full variable domain: DSGVTQTPKHLITATGQRVTLRCSPRSGDLSVYWYQQSLDQGLQFLIQYYNGEERAKGNILERFSAQQFPDLHSELNLSSLELGDSALYFCASSVAERVRSYGYTFGSGTRLTVV.

The chain links TRBV9 to TRBJ2-7; the D gene is possibly TRBD1 (5 bases). The CDR3 is 15 amino acids. V shed 0 bases and J shed 2 bases, with 12 bases lying between them. The V gene's germline CDR1 is SGDLS and CDR2 YYNGEE. The CDR3 sequence: CASSVGAGSAYEQYF. In nucleotides, the CDR3 is TGTGCCAGCAGCGTAGGGGCAGGGTCAGCCTACGAGCAGTACTTC.

This clone was counted a single time. The chain carries TRBV6-1 and TRBJ2-7; 13 positions agree with TRBD2. Germline lookup yields CDR1 MNHNS and CDR2 SASEGT. Trimming took 1 base from V and 7 from J; bases not matched to a gene: 7. The CDR3 has 16 residues. The CDR3 DNA reads TGTGCCAGCAGTGAAGTGGGACTAGCGGGGTCGCGGGAGCAGTACTTC. Translating gives CASSEVGLAGSREQYF.

The genes are TRBV30 and TRBJ1-1; D gene unclear. CDR3 length: 16 residues. Germline V gives CDR1 GTSNPN, CDR2 SVGIG (reference sequence). Trimming removed 4 bases from V and 1 base from J, with 19 bases in between. The CDR3 DNA reads TGTGCCTGGAAGGATGCAGGAGACTATCGGAACACTGAAGCTTTCTTT. This codes for CAWKDAGDYRNTEAFF.

The chain employs TRBV28 and TRBJ1-3; TRBD1 agrees at 7 bases. Germline V lookup: CDR1 MDHEN, CDR2 SYDVKM. The CDR3 length is 15 residues. After removal of 6 bases from V and 4 bases from J, the junction contained 9 bases not matched to a gene. CDR3 coding DNA: TGTGCCAGCAGCCCGACAGGGCATAGGGGAAACACCATATATTTT. Translation: CASSPTGHRGNTIYF.

The chain links TRBV5-1 to TRBJ2-7, with no clear D. The CDR3 is 14 residues long. Germline V CDR1 and CDR2: SGHRS, YFSETQ. Trimming pared 0 bases from V and 2 bases from J, leaving 9 bases between. CDR3 region: CASSLADFPYEQYF. CDR3 bases: TGCGCCAGCAGCTTGGCCGACTTCCCCTACGAGCAGTACTTC. Together with reference TRBV5-1 and TRBJ2-7, the CDR3 gives the full variable domain: KAGVTQTPRYLIKTRGQQVTLSCSPISGHRSVSWYQQTPGQGLQFLFEYFSETQRNKGNFPGRFSGRQFSNSRSEMNVSTLELGDSALYLCASSLADFPYEQYFGPGTRLTVT.

The chain combines TRBV4-1 with TRBJ2-2; D is perhaps TRBD1 (6 bases). The CDR3 totals 19 residues. V was clipped by 0 bases and J by 5 bases, with 22 bases between them. CDR1 MGHRA and CDR2 YSYEKL come from the germline V gene. CDR3 sequence (DNA): TGCGCCAGCAGCCAAGATGCAGGGGTGGGGTGGATTAATACCGGGGAGCTGTTTTTT. This translates into CASSQDAGVGWINTGELFF.

Note on this clone: At the DNA level, this CDR3 is encoded by other sequences in the same sample as well. This sequence joins TRBV18 and TRBJ2-5, with D hard to call. The CDR3 totals 13 residues. Germline V gene lookup returns CDR1 KGHSH and CDR2 LQKENI. V was clipped by 1 base and J by 1 base, with 4 bases between them. CDR3 nucleotide sequence: TGTGCCAGCTCACCACTAGCCCAAGAGACCCAGTACTTC. Protein: CASSPLAQETQYF.

This sequence joins TRBV11-2 and TRBJ2-5, with 7 bases fitting TRBD1. J gave up 5 bases and V 3 bases, and 3 bases lay outside the gene matches. In germline, CDR1 is SGHAT, CDR2 FQNNGV. The CDR3 has 13 amino acids. The CDR3 nucleotides read TGTGCCAGCAGCTTTTCAGGGGGTGAGACCCAGTACTTC. It codes for CASSFSGGETQYF.

The chain has TRBV15 and TRBJ2-7; D is unclear. Looked up from germline, CDR1 is LNHNV and CDR2 is YYDKDF (reference sequence). Trimming took 2 bases from V and 2 from J, leaving 10 bases between them. This CDR3 comprises 14 residues. CDR3 region: CATSRQAIPYEQYF. The DNA for the CDR3 is TGTGCCACCAGCAGACAGGCCATCCCCTACGAGCAGTACTTC. Full variable domain (outside the CDR3, taken from reference TRBV15 and TRBJ2-7): DAMVIQNPRYQVTQFGKPVTLSCSQTLNHNVMYWYQQKSSQAPKLLFHYYDKDFNNEADTPDNFQSRRPNTSFCFLDIRSPGLGDTAMYLCATSRQAIPYEQYFGPGTRLTVT.

The rearrangement joins TRBV7-9 to TRBJ2-7, with 7 nucleotides matching TRBD1. This CDR3 spans 17 amino acids. The germline V gene encodes CDR1 SEHNR and CDR2 FQNEAQ (reference sequence). V lost 0 bases and J lost 0; bases outside the gene matches: 8. CDR3 loop: CASSLAETGFFSYEQYF. CDR3 nucleotide sequence: TGTGCCAGCAGCTTAGCGGAGACAGGGTTTTTCTCCTACGAGCAGTACTTC.

The chain combines TRBV5-1 with TRBJ2-1; a possible D gene is TRBD1 (6 bases). V dropped 4 bases and J dropped 12 bases, with 26 bases sitting between them. This CDR3 has 16 amino acids. In germline, CDR1 is SGHRS, CDR2 YFSETQ. The CDR3 DNA reads as TGCGCCAGCAGCGGGGCCTACTCGGGACAAGGAACGGTGCAGTTCTTC. Its protein is CASSGAYSGQGTVQFF.

The sample holds one count of this clone. The chain combines TRBV5-8 with TRBJ2-1; TRBD2 matches 16 bases. This CDR3 is built from 16 residues. V trimming: 7 bases; J trimming: 6 bases; junction bases outside the gene matches: 7. Looked up from germline, CDR1 is SGHTS and CDR2 is YDEGEE. Written as DNA, the CDR3 is TGTGCCAGCCCCGGGACTAGCGGGGGGGCTGGCAATGAGCAGTTCTTC. Its protein is CASPGTSGGAGNEQFF.

This CDR3 is CASSKGTGDYGYTF. Here the CDR3 DNA reads TGTGCCAGCAGTAAGGGGACAGGGGACTATGGCTACACCTTC. The V call is TRBV25-1, the J call TRBJ1-2; 10 bases agree with TRBD1. J gave up 3 bases and V 5 bases, and 3 bases lay outside the gene matches. The V gene's germline CDR1 is MGHDK and CDR2 SYGVNS. This CDR3 comprises 14 residues.

The chain recombines TRBV7-9 with TRBJ2-1; 8 bases are a match to TRBD2. The CDR3 runs to 15 residues. Per the germline V gene, CDR1 is SEHNR and CDR2 is FQNEAQ (reference sequence). V lost 1 base, J lost 2 bases, and 1 base stayed unmatched. CDR3 in DNA: TGTGCCAGCAGCTTAGACGGGAGGGCCTACAATGAGCAGTTCTTC. This gives the protein CASSLDGRAYNEQFF.

This clone was observed a few times. The gene calls are TRBV10-2 and TRBJ2-2; TRBD1 matches at 7 bases. This CDR3 is built from 13 residues. Germline CDR1 WSHSY, CDR2 SAAADI. The V and J ends lost 6 bases and 5 bases, in that order; junction bases with no gene match: 3. CDR3 sequence (DNA): TGCGCCAGCAGCAAGACAGGGACCGGGGAGCTGTTTTTT. Residues: CASSKTGTGELFF.